The T cell receptor (beta chain) described here comes from a study of PD-L1 blockade in urothelial cancer. The assay was immunoSEQ multiplex PCR, and TCRdb's table has in-frame clones only and misses some. In the table there are approximately 41,000 clones, around four fifths of which are singletons. This CDR3 spans 14 amino acids. J was trimmed by 4 bases and V by 1 base; bases with no gene match: 3. Germline CDR1 is MDHEN and CDR2 is SYDVKM. General study points: Tumor-associated clones in blood expanded more at 3 weeks in durable-benefit patients.

Note on this clone: Its antigen remains unidentified.

Time point meaning: pretreatment peripheral blood. The chain joins TRBV28 to TRBJ1-2; 7 bases line up with TRBD1. The sequence derives from a man older than 75 with urothelial cancer. Specimen: PBMCs, collected around atezolizumab (anti-PD-L1) treatment. In nucleotides, the CDR3 is TGTGCCAGCAGTTTATTAACAGGGGCCTATGGCTACACCTTC. Protein: CASSLLTGAYGYTF.